Listed here are 15 T cell receptor beta chains from one sample, sequenced in a study of shared clonotypes between healthy human individuals. Only in-frame clones appear in the TCRdb table, and some are missing; sequencing was by immunoSEQ multiplex PCR. The sample lists about 470,000 clones; about 76% were seen once. Sample: PBMCs. Every receptor here comes from a woman aged 40 to 49 in good health. Some clones in this sample may be carry-over from other donors' samples.

This clone occurred a few times. V and J are TRBV7-9 and TRBJ1-1, with D possibly TRBD1 on 6 matching bases. Deletions cut 1 base from V and 1 base from J, with 7 bases between. The CDR3 is 14 residues long. CDR1 and CDR2 (germline): SEHNR, FQNEAQ (reference sequence). The CDR3 sequence: CASSLGQANTEAFF. In nucleotides, the CDR3 is TGTGCCAGCAGCTTAGGACAGGCGAACACTGAAGCTTTCTTT.

There are many counts of this clone. The chain has TRBV5-1 and TRBJ2-1; the match to TRBD2 covers 14 bases. The CDR3 is 17 amino acids. V lost 7 bases, J lost 4 bases, and 10 bases stayed unmatched. Germline-derived CDR1 and CDR2 are SGHRS and YFSETQ. The DNA of the CDR3 is TGCGCCAGCTCACGGACTAGCGGGAGGCCCTTATACAATGAGCAGTTCTTC. Translated: CASSRTSGRPLYNEQFF. The full variable domain, with the rest looked up from reference TRBV5-1 and TRBJ2-1, is KAGVTQTPRYLIKTRGQQVTLSCSPISGHRSVSWYQQTPGQGLQFLFEYFSETQRNKGNFPGRFSGRQFSNSRSEMNVSTLELGDSALYLCASSRTSGRPLYNEQFFGPGTRLTVL.

The rearrangement joins TRBV5-5 to TRBJ1-1; D remains unclear. CDR3 length equals 13 residues. CDR1 and CDR2 from the germline V gene are SGHKS and YYEKEE (reference sequence). V was shortened by 0 bases and J by 1 base, with 4 bases between the two germline ends. CDR3: CASSLGENTEAFF. CDR3 coding DNA: TGTGCCAGCAGCTTGGGCGAGAACACTGAAGCTTTCTTT. The full variable domain, its missing parts supplied by reference TRBV5-5 and TRBJ1-1, is DAGVTQSPTHLIKTRGQQVTLRCSPISGHKSVSWYQQVLGQGPQFIFQYYEKEERGRGNFPDRFSARQFPNYSSELNVNALLLGDSALYLCASSLGENTEAFFGQGTRLTVV.

V is TRBV10-3 and J is TRBJ2-5; 11 bases map to TRBD2. Per the germline V gene, CDR1 is ENHRY and CDR2 is SYGVKD. V was clipped by 4 bases and J by 5 bases; unmatched bases: 6. The CDR3 totals 15 residues. CDR3 coding DNA: TGTGCCATCAGTGCAATGACTAGCGGGAAGGAGACCCAGTACTTC. Residues: CAISAMTSGKETQYF.

V and J are TRBV4-3 and TRBJ1-5, with D unclear. CDR3 length equals 15 residues. V shed 0 bases and J shed 2 bases, with 8 bases lying between them. In germline, CDR1 is LGHNA, CDR2 YSLEER. The CDR3 is CASSQDKGGNQPQHF. CDR3 bases: TGCGCCAGCAGCCAAGACAAGGGTGGCAATCAGCCCCAGCATTTT.

This clone was recorded many times. In the same sample, other DNA sequences code for this CDR3. The chain combines TRBV30 with TRBJ2-5; 8 positions match TRBD2. The CDR3 sequence is 15 residues long. V gave up 4 bases and J gave up 11 bases; unmatched junction bases: 18. The germline V gene encodes CDR1 GTSNPN and CDR2 SVGIG (reference sequence). The CDR3 nucleotides are TGTGCCTGGACCCCCGGGACTAGGCCCGGTTCGGAGCAGTACTTC. The encoded protein is CAWTPGTRPGSEQYF.

The rearrangement joins TRBV7-9 to TRBJ2-5; 11 bases agree with TRBD2. CDR1 and CDR2 from the germline V gene are SEHNR and FQNEAQ (reference sequence). CDR3 length equals 15 residues. The V gene end was trimmed by 4 bases and the J gene end by 5 bases; junction bases not matched to a gene: 6. This CDR3 reads CASSYRLAGLETQYF. The CDR3 DNA reads TGTGCCAGCAGCTACCGACTAGCGGGATTGGAGACCCAGTACTTC.

The chain uses TRBV6-1 and TRBJ1-5, with a possible D match to TRBD1 (6 bases). V was clipped by 6 bases and J by 3 bases, with 12 bases between them. The CDR3 has 14 amino acids. The germline gives CDR1 MNHNS, CDR2 SASEGT. The CDR3 sequence is CASRSGQSNQPQHF. The CDR3 DNA follows: TGTGCCAGCAGGTCGGGACAATCCAATCAGCCCCAGCATTTT.

CDR3 in amino acids: CASPMNREAGYTF. The CDR3 nucleotides read TGTGCCAGCCCCATGAACAGGGAGGCCGGCTACACCTTC. V and J are TRBV7-2 and TRBJ1-2, with D perhaps matching TRBD1 (6 bases). Germline-derived CDR1 and CDR2 are SGHTA and FQGNSA. The CDR3 spans 13 residues. Trimming pared 8 bases from V and 8 bases from J, leaving 18 bases between.

The chain joins TRBV19 to TRBJ1-2; 8 bases fit TRBD1. The CDR3 runs to 14 residues. Germline CDR1 LNHDA, CDR2 SQIVND (reference sequence). V was pared by 4 bases and J by 8 bases, with 9 bases of the junction left unmatched. The CDR3 sequence is CASSKDRVWRGYTF. DNA of the CDR3: TGTGCCAGTAGTAAGGACAGGGTATGGAGAGGCTACACCTTC. The variable domain in full, with the rest retrieved from reference TRBV19 and TRBJ1-2, is DGGITQSPKYLFRKEGQNVTLSCEQNLNHDAMYWYRQDPGQGLRLIYYSQIVNDFQKGDIAEGYSVSREKKESFPLTVTSAQKNPTAFYLCASSKDRVWRGYTFGSGTRLTVV.

This clone showed up just a few times. The rearrangement joins TRBV29-1 to TRBJ2-4; D unclear. There are 15 residues in the CDR3. V gave up 1 base and J gave up 3 bases, with 13 bases separating them. The germline CDR1 and CDR2 sequences are SQVTM and ANQGSEA. This CDR3 reads CSVEGSYVDKNIQYF. The CDR3 nucleotides are TGCAGCGTTGAAGGTTCCTACGTAGACAAAAACATTCAGTACTTC.

The chain is built from TRBV19 and TRBJ2-7, with TRBD2 as a possible D gene (6 bases). Trimming shortened V by 1 base and J by 3 bases, and 13 bases separated the two germline ends. There are 15 residues in the CDR3. Germline loops: CDR1 LNHDA, CDR2 SQIVND (reference sequence). DNA for the CDR3: TGTGCCAGTAGTATAGGGGCGGGACCGCTCTACGAGCAGTACTTC. The encoded protein is CASSIGAGPLYEQYF. Variable domain in full (rest from reference TRBV19 and TRBJ2-7): DGGITQSPKYLFRKEGQNVTLSCEQNLNHDAMYWYRQDPGQGLRLIYYSQIVNDFQKGDIAEGYSVSREKKESFPLTVTSAQKNPTAFYLCASSIGAGPLYEQYFGPGTRLTVT.

The genes are TRBV5-6 and TRBJ2-5; no definite D call. V shed 4 bases and J shed 0 bases, with 7 bases lying between them. Germline loops: CDR1 SGHDT, CDR2 YYEEEE. CDR3 size: 13 residues. In DNA, the CDR3 is TGTGCCAGCAGCGGTAGGGACCAAGAGACCCAGTACTTC. Translating gives CASSGRDQETQYF.

CDR3 in DNA: TGCAGCGTTGAAGGGGGACAGGGGGGCTATGGCTACACCTTC. Protein: CSVEGGQGGYGYTF. V usage is TRBV29-1 and J usage is TRBJ1-2; 11 bases agree with TRBD1. From germline, CDR1 is SQVTM and CDR2 ANQGSEA. The CDR3 is made up of 14 amino acids. Germline trimming cut 1 base from V and 4 bases from J; bases unmatched to any gene: 2.

This clone was counted a single time. The V gene is TRBV11-2, the J gene TRBJ2-3, with 16 nucleotides matching TRBD2. Germline V gene lookup returns CDR1 SGHAT and CDR2 FQNNGV. The CDR3 is made up of 16 amino acids. Trimming cost V 5 bases and J 7 bases; bases outside gene matches: 6. The CDR3 reads CASSTGLAGGLNTQYF. CDR3 bases: TGTGCCAGCAGCACGGGACTAGCGGGAGGGTTAAATACGCAGTATTTT.